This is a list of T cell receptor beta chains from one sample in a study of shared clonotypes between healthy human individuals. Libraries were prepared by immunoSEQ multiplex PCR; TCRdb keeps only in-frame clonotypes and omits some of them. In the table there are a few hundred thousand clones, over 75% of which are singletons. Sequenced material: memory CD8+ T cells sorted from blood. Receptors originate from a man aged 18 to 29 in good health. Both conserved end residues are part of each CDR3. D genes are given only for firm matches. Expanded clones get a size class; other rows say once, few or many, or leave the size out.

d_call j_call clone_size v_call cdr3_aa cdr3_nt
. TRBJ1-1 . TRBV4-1 CASSQDPDTEAFF TGCGCCAGCAGCCAAGATCCGGACACTGAAGCTTTCTTT
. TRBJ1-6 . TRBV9 CASSVSGANSPLHF TGTGCCAGCAGCGTGAGCGGGGCCAATTCACCCCTCCACTTT
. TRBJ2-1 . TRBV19 CASSMSGYTYNEQFF TGTGCCAGTAGTATGAGCGGGTATACCTACAATGAGCAGTTCTTC
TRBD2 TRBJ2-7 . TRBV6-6 CASSQALAGDSYEQYF TGTGCCAGCAGTCAGGCACTAGCGGGGGACTCCTACGAGCAGTACTTC
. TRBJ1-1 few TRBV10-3 CAISERQGETEAFF TGTGCCATCAGTGAGAGGCAGGGTGAGACTGAAGCTTTCTTT
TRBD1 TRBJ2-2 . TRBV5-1 CASEQGALSGELFF TGCGCCAGCGAGCAGGGGGCTTTAAGCGGGGAGCTGTTTTTT
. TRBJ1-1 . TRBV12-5 CASGPPEGVVRAFF TGTGCTAGTGGCCCCCCGGAGGGGGTGGTAAGAGCTTTCTTT
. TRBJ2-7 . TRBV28 CASSDPPPGSYEQYF TGTGCCAGCAGTGACCCCCCTCCCGGTTCCTACGAGCAGTACTTC
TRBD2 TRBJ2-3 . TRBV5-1 CASSLERLAGISDTDTQYF TGCGCCAGCAGCTTGGAGCGCCTAGCGGGCATATCAGACACAGATACGCAGTATTTT
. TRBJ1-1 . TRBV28 CASSYGGVNTEAFF TGTGCCAGCAGTTACGGGGGTGTGAACACTGAAGCTTTCTTT
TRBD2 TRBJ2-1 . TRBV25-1 CASSEYGLGGRHEQFF TGTGCCAGCAGTGAATATGGACTAGGAGGAAGGCATGAGCAGTTCTTC
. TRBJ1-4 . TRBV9 CASSVALSGKLFF TGTGCCAGCAGCGTAGCCCTCTCTGGAAAACTGTTTTTT
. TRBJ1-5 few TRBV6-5 CASRGLLWNQPQHF TGTGCCAGCAGGGGTTTGTTATGGAATCAGCCCCAGCATTTT
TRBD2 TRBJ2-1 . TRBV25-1 CASKTSGRAYEQFF TGTGCCAGCAAAACTAGCGGGAGGGCTTATGAGCAGTTCTTC
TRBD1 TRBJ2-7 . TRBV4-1 CASSQGKGTGHEQYF TGCGCCAGCAGCCAAGGAAAGGGGACAGGGCACGAGCAGTACTTC
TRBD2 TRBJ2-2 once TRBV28 CASSYLAGGTGELFF TGTGCCAGCAGTTACCTAGCGGGGGGCACCGGGGAGCTGTTTTTT
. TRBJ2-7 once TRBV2 CASSDPSWNSYEQYF TGTGCCAGCAGTGACCCTAGCTGGAACTCCTACGAGCAGTACTTC
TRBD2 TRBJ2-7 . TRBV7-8 CASSSLAGISYEQYF TGTGCCAGCAGTTCACTAGCGGGGATCTCCTACGAGCAGTACTTC
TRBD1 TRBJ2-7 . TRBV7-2 CASSYEGGSYEQYF TGTGCCAGCTCATACGAAGGGGGCAGCTACGAGCAGTACTTC
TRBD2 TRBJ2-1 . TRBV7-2 CASSRAAGGFNEQFF TGTGCCAGCAGTCGAGCAGCGGGGGGTTTCAATGAGCAGTTCTTC
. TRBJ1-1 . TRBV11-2 CASSLVAGWNTEAFF TGTGCCAGCAGCTTAGTGGCAGGGTGGAACACTGAAGCTTTCTTT
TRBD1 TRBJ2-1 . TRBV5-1 CASSARDRGPSEQFF TGCGCCAGCAGCGCACGGGACAGGGGGCCGAGTGAGCAGTTCTTC
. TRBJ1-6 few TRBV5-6 CASSFQGSGNSPLHF TGTGCCAGCAGCTTCCAAGGGAGTGGGAATTCACCCCTCCACTTT
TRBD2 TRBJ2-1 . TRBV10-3 CAISKPGLGAYNEQFF TGTGCCATCAGTAAACCGGGACTAGGAGCCTACAATGAGCAGTTCTTC
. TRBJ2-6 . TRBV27 CASSLIQGPSGANVLTF TGTGCCAGCAGTTTAATCCAGGGGCCATCTGGGGCCAACGTCCTGACTTTC
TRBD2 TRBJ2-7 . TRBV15 CATSRLAGVKEQYF TGTGCCACCAGCAGACTAGCGGGAGTGAAGGAGCAGTACTTC
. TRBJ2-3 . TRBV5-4 CASSRWVSTDTQYF TGTGCCAGCAGCCGGTGGGTTAGCACAGATACGCAGTATTTT
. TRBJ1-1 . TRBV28 CASSAGYNTEAFF TGTGCCAGCAGTGCGGGATACAACACTGAAGCTTTCTTT
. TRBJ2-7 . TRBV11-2 CASSSSRPVLYEQYF TGTGCCAGCAGCTCGTCACGGCCTGTACTTTACGAGCAGTACTTC
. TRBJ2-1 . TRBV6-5 CASSYRGINEQFF TGTGCCAGCAGTTACAGGGGGATCAATGAGCAGTTCTTC
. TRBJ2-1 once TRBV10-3 CATLRSVRGNEQFF TGTGCCACCCTTCGGAGCGTGAGAGGCAATGAGCAGTTCTTC
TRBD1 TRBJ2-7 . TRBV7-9 CASSPDRDRGWRQYF TGTGCCAGCAGCCCAGACCGGGACAGGGGATGGAGGCAGTACTTC
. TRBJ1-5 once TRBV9 CASSVAGQGQPQHF TGTGCCAGCAGCGTAGCGGGGCAGGGTCAGCCCCAGCATTTT
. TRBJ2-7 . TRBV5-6 CASSLASGVDEQYF TGTGCCAGCAGCTTGGCTTCGGGAGTCGACGAGCAGTACTTC
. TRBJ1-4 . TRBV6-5 CASSYGLLDEKLFF TGTGCCAGCAGTTACGGACTTTTGGATGAAAAACTGTTTTTT
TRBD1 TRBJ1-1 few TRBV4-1 CASSLRQGPTEAFF TGCGCCAGCAGCCTAAGACAGGGTCCCACTGAAGCTTTCTTT
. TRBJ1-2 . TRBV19 CASSIGQAYGYTF TGTGCCAGTAGTATAGGGCAGGCCTATGGCTACACCTTC
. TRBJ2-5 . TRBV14 CASSSTITGTKGLYF TGTGCCAGCAGCTCGACGATTACAGGGACGAAAGGGCTATACTTC
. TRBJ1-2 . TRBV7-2 CASSLPYETNREVLTF TGTGCCAGCAGCTTACCATACGAAACAAACAGGGAAGTTCTCACCTTC
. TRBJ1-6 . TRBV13 CASSLGSPPLHF TGTGCCAGCAGCTTAGGTAGTCCACCCCTCCACTTT
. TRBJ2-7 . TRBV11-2 CASSYGSRSSYEQYF TGTGCCAGCAGCTACGGCTCCCGCAGCTCCTACGAGCAGTACTTC
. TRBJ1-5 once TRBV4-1 CASSRLLHSNQPQHF TGCGCCAGCAGCCGTTTACTCCATAGCAATCAGCCCCAGCATTTT
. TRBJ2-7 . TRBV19 CASSPGDLSYEQYF TGTGCCAGTAGTCCAGGGGACCTCTCCTACGAGCAGTACTTC
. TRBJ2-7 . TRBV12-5 CASGLTDYEQYF TGTGCTAGTGGTTTGACTGACTACGAGCAGTACTTC
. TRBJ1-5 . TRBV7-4 CASSSSGVEDQPQHF TGTGCCAGCAGCTCCAGCGGGGTAGAGGATCAGCCCCAGCATTTT
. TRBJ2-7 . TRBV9 CASSEDPRTDNYEQYF TGTGCCAGCAGCGAAGACCCCCGGACAGACAACTACGAGCAGTACTTC
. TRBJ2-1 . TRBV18 CASSSQQRVDEQFF TGTGCCAGCTCATCTCAACAGAGGGTGGATGAGCAGTTCTTC
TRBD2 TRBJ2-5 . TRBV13 CASSLSGGGQKTQYF TGTGCCAGCAGCTTAAGTGGGGGAGGGCAGAAGACCCAGTACTTC
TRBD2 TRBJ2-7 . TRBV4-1 CASSPRGGSSYEQYF TGCGCCAGCAGCCCCCGGGGCGGGAGCTCCTACGAGCAGTACTTC